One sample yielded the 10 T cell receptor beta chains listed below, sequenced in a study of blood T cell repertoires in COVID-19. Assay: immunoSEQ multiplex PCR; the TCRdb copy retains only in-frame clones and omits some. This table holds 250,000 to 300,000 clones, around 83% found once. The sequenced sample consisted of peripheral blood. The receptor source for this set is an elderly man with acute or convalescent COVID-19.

The CDR3 nucleotides are TGTGCCAGCAGGATCGGGCCGGGATACGAGCAGTACTTC. Protein sequence: CASRIGPGYEQYF. This chain links TRBV7-2 with TRBJ2-7; D is possibly TRBD2 (5 bases). Looked up from germline, CDR1 is SGHTA and CDR2 is FQGNSA. The V and J ends lost 6 bases and 4 bases respectively, with 13 bases between them. CDR3 size: 13 residues.

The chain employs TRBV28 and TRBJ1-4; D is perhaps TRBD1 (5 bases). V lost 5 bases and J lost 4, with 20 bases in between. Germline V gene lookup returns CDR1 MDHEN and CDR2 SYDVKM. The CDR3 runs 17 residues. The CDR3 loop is CASSKRPWTQSNEKLFF. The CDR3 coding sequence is TGTGCCAGCAGTAAGAGACCTTGGACACAAAGTAATGAAAAACTGTTTTTT.

This chain's CDR3 is CAIRDSGTGELFF. In DNA form, the CDR3 reads TGTGCCATCAGGGACAGCGGCACCGGGGAGCTGTTTTTT. V usage is TRBV10-3 and J usage is TRBJ2-2, with D possibly being TRBD1 (6 bases). V was cut by 6 bases and J by 4 bases, with 9 bases left in between. Germline loops: CDR1 ENHRY, CDR2 SYGVKD. This CDR3 has 13 residues.

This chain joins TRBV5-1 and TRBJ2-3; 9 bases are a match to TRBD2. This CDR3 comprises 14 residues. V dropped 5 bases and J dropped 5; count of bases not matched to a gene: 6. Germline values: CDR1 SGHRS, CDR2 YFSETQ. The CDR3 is CASSSLAGKDTQYF. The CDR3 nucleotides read TGCGCCAGCAGTTCTCTAGCGGGGAAAGATACGCAGTATTTT.

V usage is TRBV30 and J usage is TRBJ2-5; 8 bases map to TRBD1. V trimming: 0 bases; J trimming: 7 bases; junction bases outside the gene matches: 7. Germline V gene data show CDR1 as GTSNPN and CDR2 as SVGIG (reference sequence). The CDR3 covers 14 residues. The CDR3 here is CAWSVPGGPTTQYF. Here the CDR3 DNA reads TGTGCCTGGAGTGTACCAGGGGGCCCGACGACCCAGTACTTC.

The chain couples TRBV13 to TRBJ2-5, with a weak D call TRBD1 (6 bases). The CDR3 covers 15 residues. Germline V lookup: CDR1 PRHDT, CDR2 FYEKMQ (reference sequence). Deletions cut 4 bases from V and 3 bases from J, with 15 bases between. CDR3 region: CASSSTGHQKETQYF. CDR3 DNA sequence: TGTGCCAGCAGCTCGACGGGACACCAGAAAGAGACCCAGTACTTC.

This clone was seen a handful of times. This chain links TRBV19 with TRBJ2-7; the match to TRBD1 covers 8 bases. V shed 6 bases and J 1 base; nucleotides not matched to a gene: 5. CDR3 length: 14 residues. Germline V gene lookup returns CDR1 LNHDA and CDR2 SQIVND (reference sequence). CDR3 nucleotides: TGTGCCAGTAGAGAGGACAGGGCATCCTACGAGCAGTACTTC. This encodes CASREDRASYEQYF.

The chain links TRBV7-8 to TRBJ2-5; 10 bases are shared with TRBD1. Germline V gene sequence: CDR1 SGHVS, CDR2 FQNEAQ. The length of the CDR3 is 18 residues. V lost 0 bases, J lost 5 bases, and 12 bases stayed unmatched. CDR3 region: CASSLARGQGLSRETQYF. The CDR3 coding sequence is TGTGCCAGCAGCTTAGCTAGGGGACAGGGGCTTTCAAGGGAGACCCAGTACTTC.

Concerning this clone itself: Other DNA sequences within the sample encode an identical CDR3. CDR3 DNA: TGTGCCAGCAGCTTGGCCGGGGGATCCTACGAGCAGTACTTC. Residues: CASSLAGGSYEQYF. The J gene is TRBJ2-7, the V gene TRBV11-2, with TRBD2 as a possible D gene (6 bases). The germline V and J ends were trimmed by 3 bases and 1 base, with 10 bases remaining between them. Germline values: CDR1 SGHAT, CDR2 FQNNGV. This CDR3 comprises 14 residues.

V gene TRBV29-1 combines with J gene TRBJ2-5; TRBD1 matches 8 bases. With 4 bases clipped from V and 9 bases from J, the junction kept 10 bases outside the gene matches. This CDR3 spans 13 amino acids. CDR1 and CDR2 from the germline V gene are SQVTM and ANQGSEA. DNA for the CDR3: TGCAGCGTTGCCGGGACAGGTGCCGGTCCCCAGTACTTC. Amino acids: CSVAGTGAGPQYF.